These 32 T cell receptor beta chains share one sample of origin, sequenced in a study of OX40 agonist ivuxolimab in advanced cancers. Here immunoSEQ multiplex PCR was the method, and the copy in TCRdb shows in-frame clones only, minus some. The sample contains tens of thousands of clones, around 88% of which appear only once. This specimen was CD4+ or CD8+ T cells sorted from blood, taken in a trial of the OX40 agonist ivuxolimab. Receptors originate from an adult with an advanced solid tumor such as melanoma, head and neck, liver or kidney cancer.

The genes are TRBV19 and TRBJ1-5, with a tentative D call TRBD1 (6 bases). Per the germline V gene, CDR1 is LNHDA and CDR2 is SQIVND (reference sequence). Trimming took off 3 bases at V and 4 bases at J, with 13 bases between the two ends. CDR3 size: 15 residues. CDR3 bases: TGTGCCAGTAGTATTTTTGGGACAAATAATCAGCCCCAGCATTTT. It yields the protein CASSIFGTNNQPQHF.

J is TRBJ2-2 and V is TRBV13; D remains unclear. Germline lookup yields CDR1 PRHDT and CDR2 FYEKMQ (reference sequence). V was clipped by 8 bases and J by 3 bases, with 16 bases between them. The CDR3 covers 15 residues. Written as DNA, the CDR3 is TGTGCCAGCGCCCCTCTCGCCCCCTACACCGGGGAGCTGTTTTTT. It specifies CASAPLAPYTGELFF.

This chain links TRBV7-2 with TRBJ2-1; D unclear. CDR3 length equals 14 residues. V lost 2 bases and J lost 4, with 9 bases in between. Per the germline V gene, CDR1 is SGHTA and CDR2 is FQGNSA. CDR3 DNA: TGTGCCAGCAGCTTACTTGTCGGTTACAATGAGCAGTTCTTC. It codes for CASSLLVGYNEQFF.

The V call is TRBV5-1, the J call TRBJ2-1; 14 bases line up with TRBD2. Trimming cost V 4 bases and J 2 bases; bases outside gene matches: 8. The CDR3 covers 18 residues. In germline, CDR1 is SGHRS, CDR2 YFSETQ. The CDR3 DNA follows: TGCGCCAGCAGCCAGGGACTAGCGGGAGCGAGTCCCTACAATGAGCAGTTCTTC. Translating it yields CASSQGLAGASPYNEQFF.

This clone was picked up one time. The chain is built from TRBV28 and TRBJ1-2; D is undetermined. Germline V gives CDR1 MDHEN, CDR2 SYDVKM. The CDR3 totals 13 residues. V was pared by 4 bases and J by 8 bases, with 14 bases between. The CDR3 loop reads CASSSPSWGGYTF. The CDR3, as DNA: TGTGCCAGCAGTTCTCCAAGCTGGGGAGGCTACACCTTC.

This chain links TRBV7-3 with TRBJ2-3; 8 bases are shared with TRBD2. CDR3 length: 15 residues. V was pared by 1 base and J by 2 bases, with 2 bases of the junction left unmatched. Germline V gene lookup returns CDR1 SGHTA and CDR2 FQGTGA. In DNA, the CDR3 is TGTGCCAGCAGCTTAAGTAGCGGGAACACAGATACGCAGTATTTT. The encoded protein is CASSLSSGNTDTQYF.

This clone was counted a single time. This chain links TRBV7-2 with TRBJ2-7, with TRBD1 identical over 8 bases. Trimming removed 1 base from V and 4 bases from J; junction bases left unmatched: 9. The CDR3 spans 16 residues. In germline, CDR1 is SGHTA, CDR2 FQGNSA. The CDR3 bases are TGTGCCAGCAGCTTAGGGTTTACAGGGGGTGGATACGAGCAGTACTTC. Its protein is CASSLGFTGGGYEQYF.

The CDR3 DNA follows: TGTGCCAGCTCACAGCGGGAGGGCACAAAGACCCAGTACTTC. Translating it yields CASSQREGTKTQYF. The chain uses TRBV18 and TRBJ2-5, with 10 bases matching TRBD2. This CDR3 comprises 14 residues. CDR1 is KGHSH and CDR2 is LQKENI in the germline V gene. The J segment lost 6 bases and the V segment lost 4 bases, leaving 5 bases of the junction unmatched.

This chain links TRBV5-5 with TRBJ2-1; no clear D gene. V was trimmed by 1 base and J by 8 bases, leaving 16 bases between them. Germline values: CDR1 SGHKS, CDR2 YYEKEE (reference sequence). The CDR3 totals 15 residues. CDR3 sequence reads: CASSLRDPVFDEQFF. CDR3 DNA: TGTGCCAGCAGCTTGAGGGATCCCGTATTCGATGAGCAGTTCTTC. Complete variable domain (other parts from reference TRBV5-5 and TRBJ2-1): DAGVTQSPTHLIKTRGQQVTLRCSPISGHKSVSWYQQVLGQGPQFIFQYYEKEERGRGNFPDRFSARQFPNYSSELNVNALLLGDSALYLCASSLRDPVFDEQFFGPGTRLTVL.

The chain employs TRBV5-1 and TRBJ2-7; D gene unclear. This CDR3 region has 15 residues. Trimming took off 0 bases at V and 0 bases at J, with 10 bases between the two ends. Germline V gene lookup returns CDR1 SGHRS and CDR2 YFSETQ. The CDR3 loop is CASSLGSGNSYEQYF. CDR3 DNA: TGCGCCAGCAGCTTGGGTTCCGGAAACTCCTACGAGCAGTACTTC.

The rearrangement uses TRBV2 and TRBJ1-5; 7 nucleotides match TRBD1. Trimming cost V 6 bases and J 2 bases; bases outside gene matches: 4. CDR3 length: 14 amino acids. Germline CDR1 reads SNHLY; CDR2 reads FYNNEI. DNA for the CDR3: TGTGCCAGCAGGGGACAGAATGGCAATCAGCCCCAGCATTTT. This sequence encodes CASRGQNGNQPQHF.

The chain is built from TRBV19 and TRBJ2-1; D possibly corresponds to TRBD2 (6 bases). There are 16 residues in the CDR3. Germline CDR1 reads LNHDA; CDR2 reads SQIVND (reference sequence). The V end lost 5 bases, the J end lost 5 bases, and 19 bases lay between the germline ends. The CDR3 DNA follows: TGTGCCAGTAGTCCGTCGAGGGGAGGATGGGACAATGAGCAGTTCTTC. Translation: CASSPSRGGWDNEQFF.

The V and J genes are TRBV10-1 and TRBJ2-1; TRBD2 matches 9 bases. Per the germline V gene, CDR1 is WNHNN and CDR2 is SYGVQD (reference sequence). This CDR3 comprises 17 residues. V gave up 0 bases and J gave up 4 bases; unmatched junction bases: 7. CDR3 sequence reads: CASSESGLAGPYNEQFF. CDR3 nucleotides: TGCGCCAGCAGTGAGTCTGGGCTAGCGGGACCTTACAATGAGCAGTTCTTC.

This clone appeared once. The V gene is TRBV7-8, the J gene TRBJ2-3; a possible D gene is TRBD2 (6 bases). Germline V gives CDR1 SGHVS, CDR2 FQNEAQ. Trimming took off 1 base at V and 6 bases at J, with 11 bases between the two ends. The CDR3 loop spans 14 amino acids. CDR3 residues: CASSLDGGRDTQYF. CDR3 in DNA: TGTGCCAGCAGCTTAGATGGAGGGCGGGATACGCAGTATTTT.

The genes are TRBV6-5 and TRBJ2-3; 10 bases agree with TRBD2. V trimming: 5 bases; J trimming: 3 bases; junction bases outside the gene matches: 5. Germline V gene data show CDR1 as MNHEY and CDR2 as SVGAGI. This CDR3 spans 15 amino acids. In nucleotides, the CDR3 is TGTGCCAGCAGTCCTAGCGGGAGAAGTACAGATACGCAGTATTTT. Its translation: CASSPSGRSTDTQYF.

V and J are TRBV7-2 and TRBJ1-3, with TRBD1 matching 7 bases. Germline CDR1 reads SGHTA; CDR2 reads FQGNSA. CDR3 length: 15 amino acids. Trimming took 5 bases from V and 2 from J; bases not matched to a gene: 6. Here the CDR3 reads CASSPDRVAGNTIYF. The CDR3 DNA reads as TGTGCCAGCAGCCCCGACAGGGTGGCTGGAAACACCATATATTTT.

The chain combines TRBV10-2 with TRBJ2-2; D is ambiguous. This CDR3 spans 15 amino acids. Per the germline V gene, CDR1 is WSHSY and CDR2 is SAAADI. V lost 2 bases to trimming and J lost 9 bases, with 16 bases between them. The CDR3 nucleotides are TGCGCCAGCAGTGAGCCGCGTAGCACAAGGCGGGAGCTGTTTTTT. Its protein product is CASSEPRSTRRELFF.

The V gene is TRBV27, the J gene TRBJ1-1; D might be TRBD1 (5 bases). The germline CDR1 and CDR2 sequences are MNHEY and SMNVEV (reference sequence). The CDR3 contains 14 residues. The V gene lost 6 bases and the J gene lost 8 bases, with 19 bases spanning the gap. Here the CDR3 DNA reads TGTGCCAGCAGCCCGAGCGCGATGGGACTCGAAGCTTTCTTT. It codes for CASSPSAMGLEAFF.

V gene TRBV7-2 combines with J gene TRBJ1-1; the D is unclear. The CDR3 covers 13 residues. From germline, CDR1 is SGHTA and CDR2 FQGNSA. Trimming shortened V by 0 bases and J by 3 bases, and 5 bases separated the two germline ends. This chain's CDR3 is CASSLAGHTEAFF. CDR3 DNA: TGTGCCAGCAGCTTAGCCGGGCACACTGAAGCTTTCTTT.

The rearrangement links TRBV9 to TRBJ1-2, with D maybe TRBD1 (5 bases). Per the germline V gene, CDR1 is SGDLS and CDR2 is YYNGEE. This CDR3 has 15 amino acids. V was clipped by 1 base and J by 8 bases, with 18 bases between them. CDR3 protein: CASSVPGASRRGYTF. For the CDR3, the DNA is TGTGCCAGCAGCGTACCCGGGGCCTCGAGAAGGGGCTACACCTTC.

The chain is built from TRBV28 and TRBJ1-1, with unresolved D. The CDR3 contains 12 residues. Germline V gene sequence: CDR1 MDHEN, CDR2 SYDVKM. V lost 8 bases and J 0 bases, leaving 7 bases between the germline ends. CDR3 DNA: TGTGCCAGCGCAGACTTGAACACTGAAGCTTTCTTT. Translated, it gives CASADLNTEAFF.

This clone appeared a single time. The V gene is TRBV19, the J gene TRBJ2-1; D is ambiguous. This CDR3 contains 14 residues. Trimming stripped 0 bases from V and 10 bases from J, with 13 bases between. CDR1 LNHDA and CDR2 SQIVND come from the germline V gene (reference sequence). CDR3 in amino acids: CASSIDEASVEQFF. Written as DNA, the CDR3 is TGTGCCAGTAGTATAGATGAGGCCAGCGTAGAGCAGTTCTTC.

This clone was counted a single time. The chain combines TRBV10-3 with TRBJ2-5; 8 nucleotides match TRBD2. The V gene's germline CDR1 is ENHRY and CDR2 SYGVKD. The CDR3 totals 18 residues. V shed 0 bases, J shed 4 bases, and the junction held 13 bases outside the gene matches. The CDR3 sequence is CAISESGWREATGETQYF. For the CDR3, the DNA is TGTGCCATCAGTGAGTCTGGTTGGCGGGAGGCGACGGGAGAGACCCAGTACTTC.

The V call is TRBV30, the J call TRBJ2-2, with TRBD1 as a possible D gene (5 bases). Trimming removed 4 bases from V and 4 bases from J, with 16 bases in between. The CDR3 is made up of 15 amino acids. Per germline, CDR1 GTSNPN and CDR2 SVGIG (reference sequence). CDR3 DNA: TGTGCCTGGAAAATCGTAGGGGCCATCACCGGGGAGCTGTTTTTT. Its protein is CAWKIVGAITGELFF.

The chain carries TRBV4-1 and TRBJ1-1; D is uncertain. Germline CDR1 reads MGHRA; CDR2 reads YSYEKL. CDR3 length: 12 amino acids. Trimming removed 0 bases at V and 9 bases at J, with 8 bases between. This CDR3 reads CASSQDLYKAFF. CDR3 nucleotide sequence: TGCGCCAGCAGCCAAGATTTATATAAAGCTTTCTTT.

The chain couples TRBV25-1 to TRBJ2-7; 8 nucleotides agree with TRBD2. This CDR3 spans 16 amino acids. Germline V gene sequence: CDR1 MGHDK, CDR2 SYGVNS. J gave up 10 bases and V 5 bases, and 19 bases lay outside the gene matches. CDR3 residues: CASSSGGSGAAWGQYF. CDR3 nucleotides: TGTGCCAGCAGTTCTGGGGGTAGCGGGGCGGCTTGGGGACAGTACTTC.

V gene TRBV12-5 combines with J gene TRBJ2-1, with 9 bases that match TRBD2. The CDR3 length is 16 residues. J gave up 8 bases and V 2 bases, and 10 bases lay outside the gene matches. Germline assignment: CDR1 LGHNT and CDR2 FRNRAP. The DNA for the CDR3 is TGTGCTAGTGGTTTGATCGCGGGAGGGCCAGTATATGAGCAGTTCTTC. Encoded protein: CASGLIAGGPVYEQFF.

This rearrangement joins TRBV6-5 to TRBJ2-7, with 9 bases aligning to TRBD2. The germline gives CDR1 MNHEY, CDR2 SVGAGI. CDR3 length: 14 residues. The J segment lost 5 bases and the V segment lost 6 bases, leaving 8 bases of the junction unmatched. The CDR3 region has the DNA TGTGCCAGCAGGGTGGGCGGGAGGGCCGACGAGCAGTACTTC. This translates into CASRVGGRADEQYF.

The rearrangement uses TRBV30 and TRBJ2-1, with TRBD2 identical over 10 bases. J gave up 1 base and V 1 base, and 7 bases lay outside the gene matches. The CDR3 covers 17 residues. Germline V gene sequence: CDR1 GTSNPN, CDR2 SVGIG (reference sequence). In nucleotides, the CDR3 is TGTGCCTGGAGTGGAGCGGGAGGGGTTCGTTCCTACAATGAGCAGTTCTTC. The encoded protein is CAWSGAGGVRSYNEQFF.

This clone was counted a few times. In DNA, the CDR3 is TGCGCCAGCAGCTTGGGAGGTCAGCCCCAGCATTTT. Amino acids: CASSLGGQPQHF. V and J are TRBV10-2 and TRBJ1-5; no reliable D call. The length of the CDR3 is 12 residues. The ends were cut back, 6 bases at V and 6 bases at J, with 9 bases in the middle. CDR1 and CDR2 from the germline V gene are WSHSY and SAAADI.

This sequence joins TRBV6-1 and TRBJ2-1; 12 bases agree with TRBD2. The ends lost 10 bases at V and 10 bases at J; junction bases unmatched: 11. Germline-derived CDR1 and CDR2 are MNHNS and SASEGT. The CDR3 loop spans 14 amino acids. The CDR3 nucleotides read TGTGCCACTAGGTTGGTTCTAGCGGGAGGGGAGCAGTTCTTC. Encoded protein: CATRLVLAGGEQFF.

The V and J genes are TRBV5-1 and TRBJ2-5; the match to TRBD1 covers 8 bases. With 4 bases clipped from V and 3 bases from J, the junction kept 5 bases outside the gene matches. The CDR3 has 14 amino acids. Germline CDR1 SGHRS, CDR2 YFSETQ. CDR3 nucleotide sequence: TGCGCCAGCAGCCTTGGACAGGGAGAAGAGACCCAGTACTTC. The encoded protein is CASSLGQGEETQYF.